Included here is one TCR beta chain sequence, with context. Germline V CDR1 and CDR2: SNHLY, FYNNEI. The length of the CDR3 is 12 residues. The V gene lost 4 bases and the J gene lost 9 bases, with 10 bases spanning the gap. The sample is drawn from a study of blood T cell repertoires in COVID-19. Per the original methods: Reference gene primers were amplified, and this amplification served to estimate nucleated cell counts. Only in-frame clones appear in the TCRdb table, and some are missing; sequencing was by immunoSEQ multiplex PCR. The D gene and trimming were derived from the DNA, and the V and J assignments and clone size from that table. The table includes about 400,000 clones, approximately 88% detected once.

The chain joins TRBV2 to TRBJ2-1; D is possibly TRBD2 (7 bases). The receptor's source is a middle-aged woman with acute COVID-19. Sequences were obtained from PBMCs or T cells enriched from blood (not recorded which). For the CDR3, the DNA is TGTGCCAGCAGTGTGGGGGGGCCTGAGCAGTTCTTC. Its protein product is CASSVGGPEQFF. The complete variable domain, with remaining parts taken from reference TRBV2 and TRBJ2-1, reads EPEVTQTPSHQVTQMGQEVILRCVPISNHLYFYWYRQILGQKVEFLVSFYNNEISEKSEIFDDQFSVERPDGSNFTLKIRSTKLEDSAMYFCASSVGGPEQFFGPGTRLTVL.